This TCR beta chain was recovered during a study of spatial heterogeneity in lung cancer. Study information: The study found that TCR transcript counts in tumor regions correlated strongly with a matched bulk RNA-seq T cell module score. In the raw reads, each unique TCR and UMI combination was present more than ten times on average.

Study outcomes and limitations: Expanded alpha and beta TCR counts within tumors tracked tumor mutation counts.

By its share, this clonotype is medium-sized. The antigen remains unidentified. CDR3 length equals 13 residues. CDR1 and CDR2 from the germline V gene are SGHTA and FQGNSA. V shed 1 base and J shed 5 bases, with 6 bases lying between them. TCR cDNA molecules each had a unique molecular identifier. TCRdb recomputed calls from the 5' RACE reads with MiXCR, one row per CDR3 protein. The table records 3,500 to 4,000 distinct CDR3 sequences, about 5.3% of them present only once. Time point noted: sample taken at primary tumor resection. Whole RNA obtained from tumor, nontumor lung or frozen PBMC underwent sequencing without sorting.

The source material was lung tumor tissue, sampled at surgery. This sequence was found in a female donor with early-stage non-small cell lung cancer. The genes are TRBV7-2 and TRBJ1-5; no definite D call. For the CDR3, the DNA is TGTGCCAGCAGCTTAGTTCCCGATCAGCCCCAGCATTTT. Translated: CASSLVPDQPQHF. Drawing the rest from reference TRBV7-2 and TRBJ1-5, the complete variable domain is GAGVSQSPSNKVTEKGKDVELRCDPISGHTALYWYRQSLGQGLEFLIYFQGNSAPDKSGLPSDRFSAERTGGSVSTLTIQRTQQEDSAVYLCASSLVPDQPQHFGDGTRLSIL.